Listed below are T cell receptor beta chains from one sample, sequenced in a study of immune evolution from preneoplasia to lung adenocarcinoma. The method was immunoSEQ multiplex PCR; TCRdb's version includes in-frame clones alone and lacks a portion of them. The profile shows around 4,000 clones, 75% to 85% of them singletons. The sample comprised FFPE lung adenocarcinoma in situ tissue. The receptors shown here come from a person in their 70s with lung adenocarcinoma. CDR3s include the opening cysteine and the closing phenylalanine or tryptophan. Fields, in order: J gene, V gene, CDR3 protein.

j_call: TRBJ2-5
v_call: TRBV6-5
cdr3_aa: CASSYGQGQETQYF

j_call: TRBJ2-7
v_call: TRBV11-2
cdr3_aa: CASSLVWTASSYEQYF

j_call: TRBJ2-5
v_call: TRBV27
cdr3_aa: CASSPGQTPQETQYF

j_call: TRBJ1-2
v_call: TRBV11-2
cdr3_aa: CASSYQGSSNYGYTF

j_call: TRBJ2-1
v_call: TRBV19
cdr3_aa: CASKRFSRDEQFF

j_call: TRBJ2-1
v_call: TRBV2
cdr3_aa: CASGGRMRGQFF

j_call: TRBJ1-2
v_call: TRBV9
cdr3_aa: CASSVEVGGYTF

j_call: TRBJ2-1
v_call: TRBV10-2
cdr3_aa: CASIDGREGLYNEQFF

j_call: TRBJ2-3
v_call: TRBV5-5
cdr3_aa: CASSYTGATDTQYF

j_call: TRBJ1-1
v_call: TRBV5-8
cdr3_aa: CASSRPPEVSNTEAFF

j_call: TRBJ1-1
v_call: TRBV11-2
cdr3_aa: CASSIGRGRYIEAFF

j_call: TRBJ2-1
v_call: TRBV5-1
cdr3_aa: CASSWRNRNEQFF

j_call: TRBJ1-2
v_call: TRBV28
cdr3_aa: CASSFFDSTYGYTF

j_call: TRBJ2-1
v_call: TRBV7-2
cdr3_aa: CASSLEAINEQFF

j_call: TRBJ2-5
v_call: TRBV9
cdr3_aa: CASSDPRLGETQYF

j_call: TRBJ2-5
v_call: TRBV11-3
cdr3_aa: CASSFRTKETQYF